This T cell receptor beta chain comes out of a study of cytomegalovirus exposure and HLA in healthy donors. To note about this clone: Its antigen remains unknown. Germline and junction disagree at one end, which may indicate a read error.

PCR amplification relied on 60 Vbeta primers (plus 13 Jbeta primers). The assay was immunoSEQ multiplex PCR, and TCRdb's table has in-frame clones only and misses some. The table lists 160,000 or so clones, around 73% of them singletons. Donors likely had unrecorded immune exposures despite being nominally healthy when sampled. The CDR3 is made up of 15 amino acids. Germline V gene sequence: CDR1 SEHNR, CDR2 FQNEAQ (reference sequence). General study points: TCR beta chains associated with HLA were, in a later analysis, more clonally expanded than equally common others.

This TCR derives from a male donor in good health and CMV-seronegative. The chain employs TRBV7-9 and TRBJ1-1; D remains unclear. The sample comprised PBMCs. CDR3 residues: CSSSPSGRGNTEAFF. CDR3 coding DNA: TGTTCCAGCAGCCCTTCCGGGCGGGGGAACACTGAAGCTTTCTTT.